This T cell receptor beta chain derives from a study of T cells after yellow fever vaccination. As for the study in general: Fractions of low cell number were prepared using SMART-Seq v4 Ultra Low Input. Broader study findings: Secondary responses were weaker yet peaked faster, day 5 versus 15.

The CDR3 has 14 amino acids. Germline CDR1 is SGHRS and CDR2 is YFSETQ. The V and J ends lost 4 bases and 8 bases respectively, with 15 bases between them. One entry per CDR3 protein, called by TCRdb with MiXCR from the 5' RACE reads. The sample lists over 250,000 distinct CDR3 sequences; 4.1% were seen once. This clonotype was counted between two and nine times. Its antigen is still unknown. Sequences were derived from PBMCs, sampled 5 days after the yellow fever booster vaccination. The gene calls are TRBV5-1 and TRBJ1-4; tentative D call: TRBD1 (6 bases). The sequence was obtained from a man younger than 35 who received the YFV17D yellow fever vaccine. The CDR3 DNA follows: TGCGCCAGCAGCCCAGGACAGACCGGGGAAAAACTGTTTTTT. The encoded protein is CASSPGQTGEKLFF. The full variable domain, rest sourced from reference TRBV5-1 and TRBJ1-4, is KAGVTQTPRYLIKTRGQQVTLSCSPISGHRSVSWYQQTPGQGLQFLFEYFSETQRNKGNFPGRFSGRQFSNSRSEMNVSTLELGDSALYLCASSPGQTGEKLFFGSGTQLSVL.